These 14 T cell receptor beta chains share one sample of origin, sequenced in a study of graft-versus-host responses after intestinal transplantation. Investigators plated approximately 200,000 CFSE-labeled responder cells together with approximately 200,000 irradiated stimulator cells labeled with violet dye. Using immunoSEQ multiplex PCR, the repertoire was profiled, and TCRdb retains in-frame clones only, with some absent. The table lists several thousand clones, under 35% of them singletons. The starting material was alloreactive CD8+ T cells from a mixed lymphocyte reaction culture, obtained before transplantation. Subset specified: CFSE-low proliferating T cells sorted from roughly six-day pre-transplant mixed lymphocyte reaction (GvH or HvG direction). These receptors were obtained from a human patient who was an organ donor for intestinal transplantation.

The rearrangement uses TRBV4-3 and TRBJ1-5; D not certain. Germline-derived CDR1 and CDR2 are LGHNA and YSLEER. V dropped 0 bases and J dropped 9 bases, with 15 bases sitting between them. CDR3 size: 15 residues. In DNA form, the CDR3 reads TGCGCCAGCAGCCAAGATTACAGCGTTACGGGGCCCCAGCATTTT. Its translation is CASSQDYSVTGPQHF.

This clone rates as medium-sized (0.01 to 0.1%). The chain joins TRBV4-1 to TRBJ2-3; no firm D call. Per germline, CDR1 MGHRA and CDR2 YSYEKL. V lost 2 bases to trimming and J lost 2 bases, with 8 bases between them. This CDR3 has 14 amino acids. The CDR3 protein is CASSQSHPTDTQYF. CDR3 bases: TGCGCCAGCAGCCAAAGCCATCCCACAGATACGCAGTATTTT.

This clone was seen a handful of times. This clone may be a read error of a much larger clone one base away. This chain links TRBV30 with TRBJ1-2; D gene unclear. The CDR3 has 12 residues. CDR1 and CDR2 (germline): GTSNPN, SVGIG (reference sequence). V was cut by 1 base and J by 5 bases, with 8 bases left in between. The CDR3, as DNA: TGTGCCTGGAGTGGGAGGGTGTATGGCTACACCTTC. It encodes CAWSGRVYGYTF.

The chain recombines TRBV6-6 with TRBJ1-5, with TRBD1 as a possible D gene (6 bases). There are 14 residues in the CDR3. Germline CDR1 and CDR2: MNHNY and SVGAGI (reference sequence). The V and J ends lost 6 bases and 9 bases respectively, with 18 bases between them. CDR3 amino acids: CASSQAGAYVPQHF. DNA of the CDR3: TGTGCCAGCAGCCAGGCGGGGGCTTACGTGCCCCAGCATTTT.

This clone is labeled as medium-sized. The chain combines TRBV11-2 with TRBJ1-1; tentatively, D is TRBD1 (6 bases). The length of the CDR3 is 12 residues. V was clipped by 5 bases and J by 7 bases, with 11 bases between them. Looked up from germline, CDR1 is SGHAT and CDR2 is FQNNGV. The chain's CDR3 is CASSEDSDEAFF. CDR3 nucleotides: TGTGCCAGCAGCGAGGACAGTGATGAAGCTTTCTTT.

The table lists this clone with a few counts. The rearrangement uses TRBV6-5 and TRBJ2-5; D uncertain. Germline V gene lookup returns CDR1 MNHEY and CDR2 SVGAGI. Trimming removed 0 bases at V and 5 bases at J, with 13 bases between. The CDR3 covers 15 residues. The CDR3, as DNA: TGTGCCAGCAGTTACTCGGACGCTTTAATGGAGACCCAGTACTTC. Its translation: CASSYSDALMETQYF.

This clone is medium-sized. V gene TRBV27 combines with J gene TRBJ1-2, with 7 bases matching TRBD1. This CDR3 has 14 residues. The junction had 4 bases not matched to a gene; V was cut back by 3 bases and J by 3 bases. Germline lookup yields CDR1 MNHEY and CDR2 SMNVEV (reference sequence). CDR3 DNA sequence: TGTGCCAGCAGTTTGACAGGGATGGACTATGGCTACACCTTC. Its protein product is CASSLTGMDYGYTF.

This clone was detected a few times. The chain couples TRBV5-6 to TRBJ1-2; D uncertain. This CDR3 contains 18 residues. Germline V gene lookup returns CDR1 SGHDT and CDR2 YYEEEE. V was clipped by 2 bases and J by 8 bases, with 28 bases between them. CDR3 loop: CASSFVGLAAGDKEGYTF. CDR3 in DNA: TGTGCCAGCAGCTTTGTGGGATTAGCGGCCGGCGATAAAGAGGGCTACACCTTC. The full variable domain, its missing parts supplied by reference TRBV5-6 and TRBJ1-2, is DAGVTQSPTHLIKTRGQQVTLRCSPKSGHDTVSWYQQALGQGPQFIFQYYEEEERQRGNFPDRFSGHQFPNYSSELNVNALLLGDSALYLCASSFVGLAAGDKEGYTFGSGTRLTVV.

Of note for this clone: Being one base from a much bigger clone, this may be a read error. This rearrangement joins TRBV29-1 to TRBJ2-7; TRBD1 might be the D (6 bases). This CDR3 comprises 13 residues. V dropped 5 bases and J dropped 4 bases, with 15 bases sitting between them. Germline loops: CDR1 SQVTM, CDR2 ANQGSEA. CDR3 in DNA: TGCAGCGTTCCGGGACATGGCTTGTACGAGCAGTACTTC. Translation: CSVPGHGLYEQYF.

In this sample, this clone turned up once. A much larger clone sits a single nucleotide away, making a read error possible. This chain uses TRBV27 with TRBJ1-2, with D hard to call. Germline V gene data show CDR1 as MNHEY and CDR2 as SMNVEV (reference sequence). CDR3 length: 11 amino acids. The CDR3 loop reads CGFPSNYGYTF. DNA for the CDR3: TGTGGCTTTCCATCTAACTATGGCTACACCTTC.

There are a few counts of this clone. V gene TRBV6-5 combines with J gene TRBJ2-1; weak D call: TRBD1 (5 bases). The V gene's germline CDR1 is MNHEY and CDR2 SVGAGI. The CDR3 consists of 13 residues. Between the trimmed V and J ends, which lost 6 bases and 4 bases, there was a span of 10 bases. CDR3 DNA sequence: TGTGCCAGCAGCAGGGAACGGTACAATGAGCAGTTCTTC. It encodes CASSRERYNEQFF.

This chain links TRBV11-3 with TRBJ1-1, with D unresolved. CDR3 length equals 13 residues. Trimming pared 1 base from V and 6 bases from J, leaving 9 bases between. The germline gives CDR1 SGHNT, CDR2 YENEEA. The CDR3 nucleotides are TGTGCCAGCAGCTTAGTTCCCAGGTCTGAAGCTTTCTTT. Its protein is CASSLVPRSEAFF.

This clone was counted ten times or more. The chain recombines TRBV6-1 with TRBJ2-7, with TRBD1 identical over 7 bases. Germline V gives CDR1 MNHNS, CDR2 SASEGT. Unmatched junction bases numbered 4, after V lost 2 bases and J lost 0 bases. The CDR3 is 15 residues long. Written as DNA, the CDR3 is TGTGCCAGCAGTGAATGGGCAGGGGGCTCCTACGAGCAGTACTTC. The encoded protein is CASSEWAGGSYEQYF.

Concerning this clone itself: This clone may be a read error of a much larger clone one base away. The rearrangement joins TRBV4-2 to TRBJ1-4, with 9 bases identical to TRBD1. Germline trimming cut 0 bases from V and 4 bases from J; bases unmatched to any gene: 3. Germline values: CDR1 LGHNA, CDR2 YNFKEQ. This CDR3 is built from 16 residues. DNA for the CDR3: TGTGCCAGCAGCCAAGACCCGACAGGGGGTAATGAAAAACTGTTTTTT. It translates to CASSQDPTGGNEKLFF.